Described below is a single T cell receptor beta chain sequence and its context. Its cognate antigen has yet to be identified. No base qualities exist here, and no much larger clone lies one base off it. This sample was taken from a study of human T cells and chemical hapten exposure (dated by TCRdb to 2020 to 2023). For the study in its entirety: Libraries were pooled for sequencing, and variation in per-sample TCR yields was attributed mainly to small differences in library volumes within the pool. Each blood RNA sample was used to sequence both TCR alpha and TCR beta chains. This study followed changes in the peripheral blood TCR repertoire in vivo during primary and secondary sensitization of alopecia patients to the hapten diphenylcyclopropenone (DPC). Broader findings and caveats from the paper: Repeated subsampling changed both the strength of the expansion versus patch-test correlation and the threshold at which the correlation became significant. No change with DPC sensitization was found in the number of TCRs above 1 in 1000 frequency, and no evidence of global repertoire structure alterations was found.

Unfractionated whole blood was collected in Tempus Blood RNA tubes, and total RNA was extracted from that blood. Four or five healthy volunteers acted as controls for TCR sequencing and had blood drawn at day 0, 2 weeks and 6 weeks. The CDR3 has 14 amino acids, counting the end cysteine and phenylalanine. This entry keeps only the CDR3 DNA: 42 bases, framed from base 1. Deletion took 6 bases off V and 5 bases off J, with a span of 17 bases between the germline ends. CDR1 MNHNY and CDR2 SVGAGI are derived from the germline V gene (reference sequence). Library generation was performed with 5' RACE. The sequencing machine was an Illumina MiSeq. Library preparation attached unique molecular identifiers to individual cDNA molecules for quantitative, reproducible TCR counting. In the paper's pipeline: Samples had a median of approximately 96,000 TCRs, with a range from 23,224 to 690,600. The Decombinator software suite was used to annotate the V, J and CDR3 of the TCR reads. For PS versus PT1 abundance plots, all samples were subsampled to the same number of TCRs (28,000). Expanded TCRs were defined as absent before sensitization and observed at least eight times at the 2-week time point. In-frame beta chains were kept once TCRdb had trimmed the public reads at Q25 with fastp and called clones with MiXCR. Entries are consolidated by CDR3 protein sequence, retaining the most common genes and DNA. In this record, the V and J calls reflect TCRdb's handling and not the investigators' own analysis. In all, the sample holds under 150,000 distinct CDR3 sequences, and roughly 19% of those were seen once. 2.8% of the sample is held by the ten biggest clonotypes.

The chain is assembled from TRBV6-6 and TRBJ2-7; no D gene is confidently identified. The clonotype was recovered from a human donor in good health. The DNA reads as follows: TGTGCCAGCAGGGCCTCGACTTCCGCCCACGAGCAGTACTTC. Protein translation: CASRASTSAHEQYF.